This T cell receptor (beta chain) was sequenced for a study of cytomegalovirus exposure and HLA in healthy donors. The overall study: Within an early data release were approximately 85 million unique TCRs drawn from HLA-typed donors. General observations from the study: High sensitivity and specificity were reportedly achieved when the classifier diagnosed cytomegalovirus status. Researchers reported in a later analysis that a missense DCLRE1C variant was tied to TCR beta V- and J-gene trimming.

On this clone itself: Its antigen remains unknown.

The CDR3 is 15 amino acids. Germline V lookup: CDR1 MGHRA, CDR2 YSYEKL. V was trimmed by 5 bases and J by 5 bases, leaving 18 bases between them. PCR primers comprised 60 Vbeta and 13 Jbeta primers. The method was immunoSEQ multiplex PCR; TCRdb's version includes in-frame clones alone and lacks a portion of them. The table has 200,000 to 250,000 clones, around four fifths seen once. This sequence joins TRBV4-1 and TRBJ1-1, with D possibly TRBD1 on 6 matching bases. This clonotype was sampled from an older woman in good health and CMV-seropositive. The sample comprised PBMCs. The CDR3 DNA is TGCGCCAGCAGCACCTCACAGGGTACGGGTACTGAAGCTTTCTTT. Protein: CASSTSQGTGTEAFF.